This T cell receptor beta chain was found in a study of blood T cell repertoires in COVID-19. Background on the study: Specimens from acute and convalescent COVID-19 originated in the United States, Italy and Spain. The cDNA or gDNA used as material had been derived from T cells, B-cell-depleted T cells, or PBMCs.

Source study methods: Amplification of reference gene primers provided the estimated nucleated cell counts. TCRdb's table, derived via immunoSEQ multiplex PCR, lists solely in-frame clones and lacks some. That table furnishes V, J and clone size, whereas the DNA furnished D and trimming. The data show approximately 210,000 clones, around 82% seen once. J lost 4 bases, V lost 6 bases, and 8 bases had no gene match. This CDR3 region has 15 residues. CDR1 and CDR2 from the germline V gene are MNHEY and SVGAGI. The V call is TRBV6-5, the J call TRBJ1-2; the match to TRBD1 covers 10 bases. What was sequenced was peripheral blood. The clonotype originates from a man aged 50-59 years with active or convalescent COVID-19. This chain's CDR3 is CASSLGQGVGYGYTF. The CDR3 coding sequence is TGTGCCAGCAGCCTCGGACAGGGGGTAGGCTATGGCTACACCTTC.